This TCR beta chain was captured in a study of cytomegalovirus exposure and HLA in healthy donors. After removal of 6 bases from V and 4 bases from J, the junction contained 6 bases not matched to a gene. The CDR3 runs to 13 residues. Per germline, CDR1 MNHEY and CDR2 SVGAGI. PCR primers comprised 60 Vbeta and 13 Jbeta primers. Libraries were prepared by immunoSEQ multiplex PCR; TCRdb keeps only in-frame clonotypes and omits some of them. This table holds 130,000 or so clones, around 90% found once. This clone was counted a single time. What was sequenced was PBMCs. The sequence was collected from a woman in her thirties or forties in good health and CMV-seronegative. V is TRBV6-5 and J is TRBJ2-7, with TRBD2 matching over 7 bases. This CDR3 reads CASRVAGGYEQYF. CDR3 sequence (DNA): TGTGCCAGCAGGGTAGCGGGCGGGTACGAGCAGTACTTC.